These 18 T cell receptor beta chains originate from one sample sequenced in a study of metastatic and nonmetastatic thyroid tumors. All patients were treatment-naive before thyroid surgery. TCRdb re-called clones via MiXCR from the PCR reads. The table records about 40,000 clones, about an eighth of them present only once. Sequencing was performed on blood. The receptors originated from a female donor with papillary thyroid cancer or a benign thyroid nodule (not recorded which). Some clones in this sample may be carry-over from other donors' samples.

The table lists this clone with a few counts. The chain links TRBV6-1 to TRBJ1-2; no reliable D call. In germline, CDR1 is MNHNS, CDR2 SASEGT. The CDR3 has 12 amino acids. Deletions cut 7 bases from V and 8 bases from J, with 14 bases between. CDR3 protein: CASMQWAWGYTF. The CDR3 DNA reads TGTGCCAGCATGCAGTGGGCTTGGGGCTACACCTTC.

This clone appeared many times. This rearrangement joins TRBV12-3 or TRBV12-4 to TRBJ1-2; D is possibly TRBD1 (6 bases). CDR3 size: 13 residues. V was pared by 7 bases and J by 1 base, with 10 bases between. The CDR3 region has the DNA TGTGCCAGCACTAAACAGGGTAACTATGGCTACACCTTC. Amino acids: CASTKQGNYGYTF.

This clone was observed many times. The chain is built from TRBV4-3 and TRBJ2-5; D remains ambiguous. This CDR3 spans 15 amino acids. Deletions cut 0 bases from V and 9 bases from J, with 17 bases between. Germline values: CDR1 LGHNA, CDR2 YSLEER. The CDR3 sequence: CASSQDWSTSTAQYF. The CDR3 region has the DNA TGCGCCAGCAGCCAAGATTGGAGCACCAGCACGGCCCAGTACTTC.

Ten or more counts support this clone. The chain recombines TRBV7-9 with TRBJ1-2; D perhaps matches TRBD1 (5 bases). CDR1 is SEHNR, CDR2 FQNEAQ, per germline (reference sequence). Trimming removed 2 bases from V and 10 bases from J, with 11 bases in between. The CDR3 is made up of 12 amino acids. The CDR3 sequence is CASSLLGDDYTF. CDR3 DNA sequence: TGTGCCAGCAGCTTACTAGGGGACGACTACACCTTC.

This chain connects TRBV28 to TRBJ2-7, with 9 nucleotides matching TRBD1. Germline-derived CDR1 and CDR2 are MDHEN and SYDVKM. The CDR3 runs to 12 residues. The CDR3 nucleotides are TGTGTCACCCGGGACAGGGTTGGTGAGCAGTACTTC. Residues: CVTRDRVGEQYF. Complete variable domain (other parts from reference TRBV28 and TRBJ2-7): DVKVTQSSRYLVKRTGEKVFLECVQDMDHENMFWYRQDPGLGLRLIYFSYDVKMKEKGDIPEGYSVSREKKERFSLILESASTNQTSMYLCVTRDRVGEQYFGPGTRLTVT.

The V call is TRBV19, the J call TRBJ1-3; D is ambiguous. Germline lookup yields CDR1 LNHDA and CDR2 SQIVND (reference sequence). Trimming left V 7 bases short and J 0 bases short, with 13 bases between. CDR3 size: 15 residues. The CDR3 nucleotides are TGTGCCAGTACCCTGGGGATGAGCTCTGGAAACACCATATATTTT. As protein: CASTLGMSSGNTIYF.

This clone showed up many times. The chain has TRBV6-5 and TRBJ1-6; D call uncertain. CDR1 MNHEY and CDR2 SVGAGI come from the germline V gene. The length of the CDR3 is 13 residues. V lost 2 bases, J lost 12 bases, and 11 bases lay in between. The CDR3 is CASSYGSVGPLHF. Here the CDR3 DNA reads TGTGCCAGCAGTTACGGGTCGGTGGGACCCCTCCACTTT.

This clone has a count of ten or more. The chain carries TRBV10-3 and TRBJ2-7; TRBD2 matches at 14 bases. V was clipped by 6 bases and J by 1 base; unmatched bases: 8. From germline, CDR1 is ENHRY and CDR2 SYGVKD. CDR3 length equals 17 residues. The CDR3 here is CAIRQTSGRGRSYEQYF. In DNA, the CDR3 is TGTGCCATCAGGCAGACTAGCGGGAGGGGAAGGTCCTACGAGCAGTACTTC.

This clone showed up many times. The V gene is TRBV4-3, the J gene TRBJ2-2; 9 bases fit TRBD2. CDR1 and CDR2 (germline): LGHNA, YSLEER. Losses at the gene ends were 0 bases for V and 7 bases for J; bases not matched to a gene: 12. The CDR3 spans 18 residues. CDR3 region: CASSQDHPLAGYGGELFF. The CDR3, as DNA: TGCGCCAGCAGCCAAGATCATCCACTAGCGGGTTACGGCGGGGAGCTGTTTTTT.

This clone was picked up many times. The chain employs TRBV30 and TRBJ1-6; D is uncertain. This CDR3 region has 14 residues. Germline loops: CDR1 GTSNPN, CDR2 SVGIG (reference sequence). Trimming stripped 3 bases from V and 7 bases from J, with 13 bases between. CDR3 coding DNA: TGTGCCTGGAGGCCGCCGGGAGGAAATTCACCCCTCCACTTT. This gives the protein CAWRPPGGNSPLHF. The full variable domain, in which reference TRBV30 and TRBJ1-6 provide the parts outside the CDR3, is SQTIHQWPATLVQPVGSPLSLECTVEGTSNPNLYWYRQAAGRGLQLLFYSVGIGQISSEVPQNLSASRPQDRQFILSSKKLLLSDSGFYLCAWRPPGGNSPLHFGNGTRLTVT.

At least ten counts were recorded for this clone. V gene TRBV4-1 combines with J gene TRBJ2-5; 10 nucleotides align to TRBD1. CDR1 is MGHRA and CDR2 is YSYEKL in the germline V gene. Unmatched junction bases numbered 12, after V lost 0 bases and J lost 5 bases. The CDR3 has 18 residues. CDR3 amino acids: CASSQDWDRGSLGETQYF. In DNA, the CDR3 is TGCGCCAGCAGCCAAGATTGGGACAGGGGATCCTTAGGGGAGACCCAGTACTTC.

This clone was detected ten times or more. The CDR3 DNA follows: TGCGCCAGCAGCTCGGACGCGACAGGGTCGGATGGCTACACCTTC. This sequence encodes CASSSDATGSDGYTF. The V call is TRBV5-1, the J call TRBJ1-2; 7 positions match TRBD1. Trimming cost V 3 bases and J 6 bases; bases outside gene matches: 11. The CDR3 totals 15 residues. Germline CDR1 is SGHRS and CDR2 is YFSETQ.

The sample holds many counts of this clone. The chain joins TRBV20-1 to TRBJ1-2, with D unresolved. V gave up 3 bases and J gave up 6 bases, with 14 bases separating them. The CDR3 sequence is 13 residues long. Germline CDR1 reads DFQATT; CDR2 reads SNEGSKA (reference sequence). CDR3 sequence reads: CSASTGWLDGYTF. As DNA, the CDR3 is TGCAGTGCTAGTACGGGGTGGTTGGATGGCTACACCTTC.

V usage is TRBV20-1 and J usage is TRBJ2-2; tentatively, D is TRBD1 or TRBD2 (5 bases each). The CDR3 length is 15 residues. From germline, CDR1 is DFQATT and CDR2 SNEGSKA (reference sequence). V lost 0 bases and J lost 3, with 11 bases in between. The CDR3 DNA follows: TGCAGTGCTAGAGATGGGGACGGGGACACCGGGGAGCTGTTTTTT. The encoded protein is CSARDGDGDTGELFF.

The chain combines TRBV6-2 or TRBV6-3 with TRBJ2-2, with a weak D call TRBD2 (7 bases). V was clipped by 2 bases and J by 6 bases, with 25 bases between them. The CDR3 totals 19 residues. Per germline, CDR1 MNHEY and CDR2 SVGEGT. The CDR3 is CASSYPRTGGTGGAGELFF. The CDR3 coding sequence is TGTGCCAGCAGTTACCCTCGGACGGGGGGAACCGGGGGCGCCGGGGAGCTGTTTTTT.

This clone was counted at least ten times. DNA of the CDR3: TGTGCCAGTATAGGACAGACATATAGCAATCAGCCCCAGCATTTT. Its protein product is CASIGQTYSNQPQHF. This chain uses TRBV19 with TRBJ1-5, with D possibly being TRBD1 (6 bases). The CDR3 has 15 residues. Per the germline V gene, CDR1 is LNHDA and CDR2 is SQIVND (reference sequence). Trimming left V 7 bases short and J 0 bases short, with 13 bases between. Full variable domain (rest looked up from reference TRBV19 and TRBJ1-5): DGGITQSPKYLFRKEGQNVTLSCEQNLNHDAMYWYRQDPGQGLRLIYYSQIVNDFQKGDIAEGYSVSREKKESFPLTVTSAQKNPTAFYLCASIGQTYSNQPQHFGDGTRLSIL.

This clone showed up many times. The rearrangement joins TRBV30 to TRBJ2-7; no firm D call. Looked up from germline, CDR1 is GTSNPN and CDR2 is SVGIG (reference sequence). This CDR3 has 11 residues. Trimming cost V 0 bases and J 7 bases, with 7 bases left between them. CDR3 sequence reads: CAWSVVGEQYF. CDR3 coding DNA: TGTGCCTGGAGTGTTGTCGGGGAGCAGTACTTC. Based on the CDR3 plus reference TRBV30 and TRBJ2-7, the full variable domain is SQTIHQWPATLVQPVGSPLSLECTVEGTSNPNLYWYRQAAGRGLQLLFYSVGIGQISSEVPQNLSASRPQDRQFILSSKKLLLSDSGFYLCAWSVVGEQYFGPGTRLTVT.

In its sample, this clone was seen once. The junction and the germline gene differ at one end; a read error may be behind it. The chain is built from TRBV7-8 and TRBJ2-3; possible D gene TRBD2, 5 bases. Germline V gene lookup returns CDR1 SGHVS and CDR2 FQNEAQ. The CDR3 is made up of 16 amino acids. The CDR3 sequence is CSSSLSSSWSADTQYF. The CDR3 coding sequence is TGTTCCAGCAGCTTATCCTCTAGCTGGTCGGCAGATACGCAGTATTTT.